What follows are 11 T cell receptor beta chains derived from one specimen sequenced in a study of blood T cells in healthy people across ages. Alongside a J-beta primer mix, a sample-barcoded 5' primer served in a second PCR lasting roughly 7 to 11 cycles. From the 5' RACE reads, TCRdb called clonotypes with MiXCR, one entry per CDR3 protein. Of roughly 560,000 distinct CDR3 sequences in the sample, around 24% are singletons; the top ten hold 8.7%. These data were also reused for a study on T cells of mothers and their children.

Sequencing was carried out using blood. The receptors stem from a boy between 5 and 17 years old in good health.

The V call is TRBV7-9, the J call TRBJ2-6, with D perhaps given as TRBD1 or TRBD2 (6 bases each). V lost 11 bases and J 0 bases, leaving 20 bases between the germline ends. Germline V gene data show CDR1 as SEHNR and CDR2 as FQNEAQ (reference sequence). The CDR3 consists of 17 residues. The CDR3 here is CAPGAGQPNSGANVLTF. The CDR3 DNA sequence: TGTGCCCCAGGGGCGGGACAACCTAACTCTGGGGCCAACGTCCTGACTTTC.

This clonotype appeared a single time. V and J are TRBV29-1 and TRBJ2-5; D remains ambiguous. The CDR3 is 11 amino acids. Trimming pared 5 bases from V and 4 bases from J, leaving 8 bases between. The germline CDR1 and CDR2 sequences are SQVTM and ANQGSEA. CDR3 sequence (DNA): TGCAGCGTTTCTAGTCCAGAGACCCAGTACTTC. Protein: CSVSSPETQYF.

This clonotype was counted only a few times. This sequence joins TRBV4-3 and TRBJ2-4; weak D call: TRBD2 (5 bases). The germline V gene has CDR1 LGHNA and CDR2 YSLEER. This CDR3 has 14 amino acids. Trimming left V 1 base short and J 6 bases short, with 10 bases between. Here the CDR3 reads CASSQGSGSNIQYF. The CDR3 coding sequence is TGCGCCAGCAGCCAAGGTTCGGGGTCAAACATTCAGTACTTC.

The chain has TRBV29-1 and TRBJ1-3, with 12 bases aligning to TRBD1. Germline values: CDR1 SQVTM, CDR2 ANQGSEA. V shed 4 bases and J 3 bases; nucleotides not matched to a gene: 22. The CDR3 runs to 21 residues. DNA of the CDR3: TGCAGCGTTGTGGGGGTTGACCCCTACCCGGGACAGGGGGCACATGGAAACACCATATATTTT. Its translation: CSVVGVDPYPGQGAHGNTIYF.

This chain connects TRBV7-9 to TRBJ2-5; 8 bases map to TRBD1. Judging by the DNA end, TRBJ2-7 fits better; the J call may be wrong. Germline assignment: CDR1 SEHNR and CDR2 FQNEAQ (reference sequence). The CDR3 consists of 14 residues. CDR3 protein: CASSPGQGLDEQYF. The CDR3, as DNA: TGTGCCAGCAGCCCCGGACAGGGTCTGGACGAGCAGTACTTC.

This clonotype has only a few counts. The rearrangement joins TRBV29-1 to TRBJ2-1, with 13 bases fitting TRBD2. Germline V lookup: CDR1 SQVTM, CDR2 ANQGSEA. CDR3 length: 15 residues. V lost 7 bases and J lost 7; bases outside the gene matches: 10. Here the CDR3 reads CSGQGLAGYKNEQFF. DNA for the CDR3: TGCAGCGGACAGGGACTAGCGGGATATAAGAATGAGCAGTTCTTC.

In the case of this clonotype: It may be a read error: a sequence one base away is much more abundant. Without the conserved terminal phenylalanine or tryptophan, this CDR3 likely stems from a read error. The V call is TRBV29-1, the J call TRBJ1-1, with unresolved D. The CDR3 is 14 amino acids. V was trimmed by 6 bases and J by 5 bases, leaving 19 bases between them. Germline V CDR1 and CDR2: SQVTM, ANQGSEA. The DNA for the CDR3 is TGCAGCGTGTTCCGGGCCGGGGAGAAAACTGAAGCTTTCCTT. It specifies CSVFRAGEKTEAFL.

This chain uses TRBV4-1 with TRBJ2-3; 9 bases line up with TRBD2. The J segment lost 0 bases and the V segment lost 6 bases, leaving 7 bases of the junction unmatched. The V gene's germline CDR1 is MGHRA and CDR2 YSYEKL. This CDR3 has 16 amino acids. CDR3 amino acids: CASRRASGISTDTQYF. DNA of the CDR3: TGCGCCAGCAGGCGGGCTAGCGGGATCAGCACAGATACGCAGTATTTT.

The V and J genes are TRBV20-1 and TRBJ2-7; TRBD2 matches 11 bases. Germline loops: CDR1 DFQATT, CDR2 SNEGSKA (reference sequence). The CDR3 has 15 residues. Trimming removed 6 bases from V and 3 bases from J; junction bases left unmatched: 10. Here the CDR3 DNA reads TGCAGTGCCGCAATCCTAGCGGGGGGTGTCTACGAGCAGTACTTC. Translation: CSAAILAGGVYEQYF.

This clonotype was found a few times. The genes are TRBV6-1 and TRBJ2-2; D may match TRBD1 or TRBD2 (5 bases each). CDR3 size: 14 residues. Germline V lookup: CDR1 MNHNS, CDR2 SASEGT. The V end lost 3 bases, the J end lost 5 bases, and 10 bases lay between the germline ends. CDR3 in amino acids: CASSDRGETGELFF. DNA for the CDR3: TGTGCCAGCAGTGACCGAGGGGAAACCGGGGAGCTGTTTTTT.

This clonotype was counted only a few times. The chain links TRBV13 to TRBJ2-5, with TRBD2 as a possible D gene (5 bases). With 6 bases removed from V and 0 bases from J, the gap between germline ends came to 14 bases. CDR3 length: 15 amino acids. Per germline, CDR1 PRHDT and CDR2 FYEKMQ (reference sequence). The CDR3 region is CASSSQSGHQETQYF. In DNA, the CDR3 is TGTGCCAGCAGTTCACAAAGCGGACACCAAGAGACCCAGTACTTC.